This T cell receptor beta chain was captured by sequencing in a study of blood T cells in healthy people across ages. Broader study findings: Strong correlation linked observed beta diversity and percent naive T cells. Nothing was known about donor CMV status, and this possibly confounded expanded clonotype changes.

A sample-barcoded 5' primer and a J-beta primer mix were used in a second PCR of roughly 6 to 11 cycles. Tags on each cDNA molecule came from a template-switch adaptor with 12 random nucleotides. Via MiXCR, TCRdb re-called the 5' RACE reads, giving one row per CDR3 protein. The data contain some 1,500,000 distinct CDR3 sequences, 40% to 45% of them singletons. About this clonotype: Its antigen is unknown.

Ranging in age from about 6 to 95, the donors were healthy Caucasian individuals from Russia. Per germline, CDR1 MDHEN and CDR2 SYDVKM. With 2 bases removed from V and 0 bases from J, the gap between germline ends came to 11 bases. CDR3 length: 15 residues. The sequenced sample consisted of blood. This sequence was found in a woman between 18 and 29 years old in good health. The chain is built from TRBV28 and TRBJ2-7; TRBD2 is a possible D gene (5 bases). The CDR3 DNA reads as TGTGCCAGCAGTTTAGGGGAGTCCTTCTCCTACGAGCAGTACTTC. It specifies CASSLGESFSYEQYF.